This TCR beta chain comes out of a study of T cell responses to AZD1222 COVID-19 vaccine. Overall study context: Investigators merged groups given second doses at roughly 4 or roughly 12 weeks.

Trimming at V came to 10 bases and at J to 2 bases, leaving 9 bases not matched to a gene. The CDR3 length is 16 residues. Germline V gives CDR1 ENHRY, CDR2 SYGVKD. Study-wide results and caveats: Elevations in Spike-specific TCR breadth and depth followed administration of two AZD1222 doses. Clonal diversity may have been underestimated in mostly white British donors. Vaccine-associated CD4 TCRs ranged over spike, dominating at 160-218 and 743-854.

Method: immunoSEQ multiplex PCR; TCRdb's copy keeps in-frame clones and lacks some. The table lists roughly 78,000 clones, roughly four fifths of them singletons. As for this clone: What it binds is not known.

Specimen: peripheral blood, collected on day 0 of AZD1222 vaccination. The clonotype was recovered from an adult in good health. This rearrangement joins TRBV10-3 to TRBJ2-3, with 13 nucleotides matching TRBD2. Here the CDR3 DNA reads TGTGCCACAGGACTAGCGGGAGAAGGGTACACAGATACGCAGTATTTT. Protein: CATGLAGEGYTDTQYF.